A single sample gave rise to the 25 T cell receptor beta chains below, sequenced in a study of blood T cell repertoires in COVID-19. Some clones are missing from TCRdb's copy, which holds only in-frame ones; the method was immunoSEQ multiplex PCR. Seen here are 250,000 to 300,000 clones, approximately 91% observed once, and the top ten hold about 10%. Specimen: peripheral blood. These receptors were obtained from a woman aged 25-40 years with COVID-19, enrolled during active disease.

As DNA, the CDR3 is TGTGCCAGCAGCCCCGTAGCGGGAGGGCGAGAGACCCAGTACTTC. It specifies CASSPVAGGRETQYF. The chain uses TRBV7-3 and TRBJ2-5; the match to TRBD2 covers 11 bases. Trimming removed 5 bases from V and 4 bases from J; junction bases left unmatched: 6. The CDR3 runs 15 residues. The germline V gene has CDR1 SGHTA and CDR2 FQGTGA.

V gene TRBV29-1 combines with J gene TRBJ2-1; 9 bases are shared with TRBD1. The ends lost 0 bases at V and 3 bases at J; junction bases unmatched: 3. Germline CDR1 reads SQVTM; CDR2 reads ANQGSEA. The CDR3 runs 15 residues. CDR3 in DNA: TGCAGCGTTGAAGATGGGACAGGGTACTACAATGAGCAGTTCTTC. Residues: CSVEDGTGYYNEQFF.

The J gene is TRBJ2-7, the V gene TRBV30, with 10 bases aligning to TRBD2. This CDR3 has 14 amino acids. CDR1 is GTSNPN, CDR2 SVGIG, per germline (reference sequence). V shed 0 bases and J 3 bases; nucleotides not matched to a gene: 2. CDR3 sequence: CAWSVASGSYEQYF. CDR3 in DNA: TGTGCCTGGAGTGTAGCTAGCGGGAGCTACGAGCAGTACTTC.

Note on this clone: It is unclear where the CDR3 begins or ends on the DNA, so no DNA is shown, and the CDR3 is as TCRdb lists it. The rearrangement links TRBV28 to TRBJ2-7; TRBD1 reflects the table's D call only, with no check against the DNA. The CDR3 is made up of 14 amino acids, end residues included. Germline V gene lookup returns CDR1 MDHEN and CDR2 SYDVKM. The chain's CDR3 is CASSFGPGIYEQYF.

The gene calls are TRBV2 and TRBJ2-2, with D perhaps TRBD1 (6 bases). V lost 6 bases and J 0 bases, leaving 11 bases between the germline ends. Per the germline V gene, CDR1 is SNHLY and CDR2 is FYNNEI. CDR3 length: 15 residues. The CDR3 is CASRPQGPNTGELFF. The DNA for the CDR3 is TGTGCCAGCAGACCACAGGGACCGAACACCGGGGAGCTGTTTTTT.

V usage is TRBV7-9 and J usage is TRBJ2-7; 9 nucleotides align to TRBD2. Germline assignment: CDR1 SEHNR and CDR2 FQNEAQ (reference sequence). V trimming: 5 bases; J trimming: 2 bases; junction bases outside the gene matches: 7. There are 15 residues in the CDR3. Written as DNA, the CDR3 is TGTGCCAGCAGCCCCCTAGCGGGGTCAACCTACGAGCAGTACTTC. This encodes CASSPLAGSTYEQYF.

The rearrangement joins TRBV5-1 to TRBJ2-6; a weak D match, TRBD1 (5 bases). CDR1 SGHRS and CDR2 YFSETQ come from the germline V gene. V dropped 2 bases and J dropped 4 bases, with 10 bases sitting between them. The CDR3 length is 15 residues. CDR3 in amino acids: CASSFRTTGANVLTF. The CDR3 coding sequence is TGCGCCAGCAGCTTCCGGACAACCGGGGCCAACGTCCTGACTTTC.

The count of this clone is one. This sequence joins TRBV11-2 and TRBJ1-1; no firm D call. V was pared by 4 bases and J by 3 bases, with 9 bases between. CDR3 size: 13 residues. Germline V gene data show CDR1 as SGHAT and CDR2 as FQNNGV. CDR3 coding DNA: TGTGCCAGCAGCTCCACAGCAGACACTGAAGCTTTCTTT. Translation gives CASSSTADTEAFF.

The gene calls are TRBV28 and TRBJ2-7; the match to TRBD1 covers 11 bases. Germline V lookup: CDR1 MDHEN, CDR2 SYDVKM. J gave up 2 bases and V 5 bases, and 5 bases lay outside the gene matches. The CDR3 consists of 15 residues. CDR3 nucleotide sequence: TGTGCCAGCAGTCGTCCGGGACAGGGGGCCTACGAGCAGTACTTC. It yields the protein CASSRPGQGAYEQYF.

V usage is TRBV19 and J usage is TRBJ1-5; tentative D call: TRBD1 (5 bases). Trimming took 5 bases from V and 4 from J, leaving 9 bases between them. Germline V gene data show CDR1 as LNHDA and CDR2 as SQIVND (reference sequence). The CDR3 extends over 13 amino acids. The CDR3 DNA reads TGTGCCAGTAGTGTCAGGGTTAATCAGCCCCAGCATTTT. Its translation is CASSVRVNQPQHF.

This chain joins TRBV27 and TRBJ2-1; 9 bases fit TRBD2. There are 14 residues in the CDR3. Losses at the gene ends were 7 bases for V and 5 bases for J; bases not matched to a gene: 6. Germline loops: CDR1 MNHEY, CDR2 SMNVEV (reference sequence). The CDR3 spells CASTWTSANNEQFF. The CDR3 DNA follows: TGTGCCAGCACTTGGACTAGCGCTAACAATGAGCAGTTCTTC.

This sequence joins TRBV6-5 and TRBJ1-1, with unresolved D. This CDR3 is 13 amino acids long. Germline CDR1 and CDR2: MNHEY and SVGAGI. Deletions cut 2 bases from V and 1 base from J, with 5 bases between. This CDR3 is CASSYEGNTEAFF. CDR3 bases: TGTGCCAGCAGTTACGAGGGGAACACTGAAGCTTTCTTT.

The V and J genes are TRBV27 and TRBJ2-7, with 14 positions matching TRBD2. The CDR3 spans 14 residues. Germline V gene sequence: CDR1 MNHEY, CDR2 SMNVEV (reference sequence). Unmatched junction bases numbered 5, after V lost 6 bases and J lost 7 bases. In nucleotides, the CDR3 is TGTGCCAGCAGCCCCCGGACTAGCGGGAGGGAGCAGTACTTC. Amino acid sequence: CASSPRTSGREQYF.

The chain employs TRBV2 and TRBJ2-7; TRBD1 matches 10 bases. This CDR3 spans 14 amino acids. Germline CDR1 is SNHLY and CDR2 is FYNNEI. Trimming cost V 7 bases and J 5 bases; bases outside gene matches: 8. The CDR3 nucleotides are TGTGCCAGCAAGCCGGGACAGGGGAACGACGAGCAGTACTTC. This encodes CASKPGQGNDEQYF. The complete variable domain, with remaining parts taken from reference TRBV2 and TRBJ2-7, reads EPEVTQTPSHQVTQMGQEVILRCVPISNHLYFYWYRQILGQKVEFLVSFYNNEISEKSEIFDDQFSVERPDGSNFTLKIRSTKLEDSAMYFCASKPGQGNDEQYFGPGTRLTVT.

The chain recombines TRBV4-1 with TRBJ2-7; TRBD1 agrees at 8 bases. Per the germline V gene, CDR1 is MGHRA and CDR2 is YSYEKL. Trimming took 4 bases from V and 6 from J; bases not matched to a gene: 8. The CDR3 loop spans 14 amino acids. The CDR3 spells CASSLQGAGSEQYF. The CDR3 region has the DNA TGCGCCAGCAGCCTCCAGGGGGCGGGGAGCGAGCAGTACTTC.

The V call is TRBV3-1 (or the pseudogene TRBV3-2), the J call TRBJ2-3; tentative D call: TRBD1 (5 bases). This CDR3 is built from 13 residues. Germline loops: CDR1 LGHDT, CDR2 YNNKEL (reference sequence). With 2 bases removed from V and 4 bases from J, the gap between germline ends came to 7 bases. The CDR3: CASSQQGSDTQYF. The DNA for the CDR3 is TGTGCCAGCAGCCAACAGGGTTCAGATACGCAGTATTTT.

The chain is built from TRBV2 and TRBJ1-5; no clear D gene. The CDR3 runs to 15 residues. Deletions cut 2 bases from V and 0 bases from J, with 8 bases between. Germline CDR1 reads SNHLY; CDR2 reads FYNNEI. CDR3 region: CASSENTLSNQPQHF. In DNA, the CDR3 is TGTGCCAGCAGTGAAAACACCCTTAGCAATCAGCCCCAGCATTTT.

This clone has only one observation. For the CDR3, the DNA is TGTGCCAGCAGGAGAACGGGAAGCTGGGGCACAGATACGCAGTATTTT. Protein product: CASRRTGSWGTDTQYF. This chain uses TRBV27 with TRBJ2-3; D may be TRBD2 (5 bases). Trimming removed 6 bases at V and 1 base at J, with 17 bases between. Germline V CDR1 and CDR2: MNHEY, SMNVEV (reference sequence). The CDR3 has 16 residues.

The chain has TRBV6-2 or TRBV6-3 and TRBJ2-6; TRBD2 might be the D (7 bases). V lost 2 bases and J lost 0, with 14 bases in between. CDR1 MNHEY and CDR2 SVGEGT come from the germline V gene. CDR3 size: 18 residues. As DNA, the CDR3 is TGTGCCAGCAGTTACAATCGGGGGGCGGTCTCTGGGGCCAACGTCCTGACTTTC. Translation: CASSYNRGAVSGANVLTF.

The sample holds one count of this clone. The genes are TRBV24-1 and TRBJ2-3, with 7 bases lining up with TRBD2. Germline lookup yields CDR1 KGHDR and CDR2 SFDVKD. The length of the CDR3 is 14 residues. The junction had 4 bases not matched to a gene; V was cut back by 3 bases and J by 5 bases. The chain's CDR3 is CATSDGTTGDTQYF. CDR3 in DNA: TGTGCCACCAGTGATGGGACTACCGGAGATACGCAGTATTTT.

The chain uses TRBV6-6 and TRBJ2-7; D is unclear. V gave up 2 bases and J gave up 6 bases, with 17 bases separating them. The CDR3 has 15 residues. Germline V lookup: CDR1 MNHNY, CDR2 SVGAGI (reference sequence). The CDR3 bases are TGTGCCAGCAGTTACAGAGGCTGGTATGATGTCGAGCAGTACTTC. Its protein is CASSYRGWYDVEQYF.

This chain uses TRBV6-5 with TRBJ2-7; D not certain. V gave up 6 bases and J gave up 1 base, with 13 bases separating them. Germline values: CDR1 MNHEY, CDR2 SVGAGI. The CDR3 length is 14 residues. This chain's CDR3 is CASSLPGPSYEQYF. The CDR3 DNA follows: TGTGCCAGCAGCCTACCGGGTCCTTCCTACGAGCAGTACTTC.

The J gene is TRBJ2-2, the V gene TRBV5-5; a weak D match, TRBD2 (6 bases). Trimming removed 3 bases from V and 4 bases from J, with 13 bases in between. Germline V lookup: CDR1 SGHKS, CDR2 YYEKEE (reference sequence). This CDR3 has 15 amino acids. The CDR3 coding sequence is TGTGCCAGCAGCTCACAAGGGACTCCCACCGGGGAGCTGTTTTTT. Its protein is CASSSQGTPTGELFF.

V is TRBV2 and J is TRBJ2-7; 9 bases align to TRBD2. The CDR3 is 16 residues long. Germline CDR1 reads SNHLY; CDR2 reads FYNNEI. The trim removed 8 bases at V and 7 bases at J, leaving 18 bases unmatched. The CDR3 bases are TGTGCCAGCGGGAGGACGGGAGCGGGAGGACCGGGTGAGCAGTACTTC. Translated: CASGRTGAGGPGEQYF.

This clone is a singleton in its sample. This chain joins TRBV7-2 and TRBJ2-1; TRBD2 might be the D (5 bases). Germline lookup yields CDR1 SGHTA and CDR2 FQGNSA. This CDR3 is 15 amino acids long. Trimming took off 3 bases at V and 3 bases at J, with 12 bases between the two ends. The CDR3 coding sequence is TGTGCCAGCAGCTTGGCGGGTGCGGTCTACAATGAGCAGTTCTTC. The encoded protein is CASSLAGAVYNEQFF.